Following are 28 T cell receptor beta chains from one sample sequenced in a study of T cell responses to AZD1222 COVID-19 vaccine. Generated by immunoSEQ multiplex PCR, the TCRdb table keeps only in-frame clones and is missing some. The profile covers some 100,000 clones, with less than 90% appearing a single time and more than 1.5% taken by the ten largest. The sample consisted of peripheral blood, taken on day 0 of AZD1222 vaccination. These receptors all stem from an adult in good health.

The chain uses TRBV5-6 and TRBJ1-2; the D is unclear. V lost 2 bases and J lost 10, with 15 bases in between. Per the germline V gene, CDR1 is SGHDT and CDR2 is YYEEEE. The CDR3 contains 13 residues. CDR3 sequence (DNA): TGTGCCAGCAGCTTAAGGGTCTTCTTGGTCTACACCTTC. This codes for CASSLRVFLVYTF.

This clone showed up just once. The J gene is TRBJ2-7, the V gene TRBV3-1 (or the pseudogene TRBV3-2), with a tentative D call TRBD2 (5 bases). This CDR3 contains 17 residues. V was pared by 5 bases and J by 1 base, with 21 bases between. Germline CDR1 reads LGHDT; CDR2 reads YNNKEL (reference sequence). In DNA form, the CDR3 reads TGTGCCAGCAGCTCGACTACGCTGGGAAGGCCATCCTACGAGCAGTACTTC. It translates to CASSSTTLGRPSYEQYF.

The chain employs TRBV5-1 and TRBJ2-3; 8 bases match TRBD2. Looked up from germline, CDR1 is SGHRS and CDR2 is YFSETQ. After removal of 2 bases from V and 1 base from J, the junction contained 15 bases not matched to a gene. The CDR3 is made up of 19 amino acids. The CDR3 protein is CASSFLSFGRERGTDTQYF. The CDR3 region has the DNA TGCGCCAGCAGCTTCCTGAGCTTCGGGAGGGAAAGGGGCACAGATACGCAGTATTTT. Supplemented by reference TRBV5-1 and TRBJ2-3, the full variable domain reads KAGVTQTPRYLIKTRGQQVTLSCSPISGHRSVSWYQQTPGQGLQFLFEYFSETQRNKGNFPGRFSGRQFSNSRSEMNVSTLELGDSALYLCASSFLSFGRERGTDTQYFGPGTRLTVL.

The chain employs TRBV3-1 (or the pseudogene TRBV3-2) and TRBJ1-5, with D maybe TRBD1 (5 bases). This CDR3 contains 14 residues. V lost 2 bases, J lost 1 base, and 6 bases lay in between. The V gene's germline CDR1 is LGHDT and CDR2 YNNKEL (reference sequence). CDR3 in amino acids: CASSQWDSNQPQHF. The DNA for the CDR3 is TGTGCCAGCAGCCAATGGGACAGCAATCAGCCCCAGCATTTT.

The rearrangement joins TRBV30 to TRBJ1-1; maybe TRBD1 (6 bases). V gave up 4 bases and J gave up 6 bases, with 15 bases separating them. The germline V gene has CDR1 GTSNPN and CDR2 SVGIG (reference sequence). This CDR3 spans 13 amino acids. This CDR3 is CAWTRLGGPEAFF. The CDR3 coding sequence is TGTGCCTGGACCCGCCTGGGGGGCCCTGAAGCTTTCTTT. Filled out from reference TRBV30 and TRBJ1-1, the complete variable domain reads SQTIHQWPATLVQPVGSPLSLECTVEGTSNPNLYWYRQAAGRGLQLLFYSVGIGQISSEVPQNLSASRPQDRQFILSSKKLLLSDSGFYLCAWTRLGGPEAFFGQGTRLTVV.

The chain has TRBV25-1 and TRBJ1-2; D remains ambiguous. V lost 2 bases and J 4 bases, leaving 17 bases between the germline ends. CDR3 size: 16 residues. CDR1 is MGHDK and CDR2 is SYGVNS in the germline V gene. The CDR3 loop is CASSERWEQNPYGYTF. The CDR3 nucleotides are TGTGCCAGCAGTGAAAGGTGGGAACAGAACCCCTATGGCTACACCTTC.

As DNA, the CDR3 is TGTGCCAGTACTTTATGCCCTAGCGGGCACTTGGTATGGTCTCCCTACAATGAGCAGTTCTTC. Translation gives CASTLCPSGHLVWSPYNEQFF. V gene TRBV19 combines with J gene TRBJ2-1; 8 nucleotides align to TRBD2. V lost 7 bases and J lost 2; bases outside the gene matches: 25. The CDR3 contains 21 residues. Germline assignment: CDR1 LNHDA and CDR2 SQIVND (reference sequence).

The chain uses TRBV28 and TRBJ1-6; TRBD1 is a possible D gene (6 bases). The length of the CDR3 is 16 residues. From germline, CDR1 is MDHEN and CDR2 SYDVKM. Trimming cost V 2 bases and J 2 bases, with 10 bases left between them. The CDR3 spells CASSLQGFPYNSPLHF. In nucleotides, the CDR3 is TGTGCCAGCAGTTTACAGGGGTTCCCCTATAATTCACCCCTCCACTTT.

This chain uses TRBV7-2 with TRBJ2-3, with no clear D. V was cut by 2 bases and J by 2 bases, with 5 bases left in between. This CDR3 contains 13 residues. Germline V CDR1 and CDR2: SGHTA, FQGNSA. CDR3 DNA sequence: TGTGCCAGCAGCTTAAGGGACACAGATACGCAGTATTTT. It specifies CASSLRDTDTQYF.

The chain employs TRBV6-5 and TRBJ2-7; 9 bases agree with TRBD1. Germline values: CDR1 MNHEY, CDR2 SVGAGI. The length of the CDR3 is 15 residues. Trimming removed 6 bases from V and 0 bases from J; junction bases left unmatched: 6. CDR3 residues: CASRQGAGSSYEQYF. The CDR3 nucleotides are TGTGCCAGCAGACAGGGGGCGGGTTCCTCCTACGAGCAGTACTTC.

This chain connects TRBV7-2 to TRBJ2-1; 14 bases line up with TRBD2. This CDR3 spans 15 amino acids. The V and J ends lost 5 bases and 7 bases, in that order; junction bases with no gene match: 4. Germline loops: CDR1 SGHTA, CDR2 FQGNSA. In DNA form, the CDR3 reads TGTGCCAGCAGCCCCGGGACTAGCGGGAGTAATGAGCAGTTCTTC. Its translation is CASSPGTSGSNEQFF.

DNA for the CDR3: TGTGCCAGCAGTTTAACCGGCTCTCTAACCCTCAATGAGCAGTTCTTC. Amino acids: CASSLTGSLTLNEQFF. V gene TRBV27 combines with J gene TRBJ2-1; D unclear. This CDR3 contains 16 residues. V was shortened by 2 bases and J by 6 bases, with 17 bases between the two germline ends. The germline gives CDR1 MNHEY, CDR2 SMNVEV (reference sequence).

The CDR3 protein is CASSVDPSSYEQFF. DNA of the CDR3: TGTGCCAGCAGCGTAGACCCCTCGAGCTATGAGCAGTTCTTC. This rearrangement joins TRBV9 to TRBJ2-1; D call uncertain. Trimming removed 0 bases from V and 8 bases from J, with 12 bases in between. The CDR3 covers 14 residues. Germline V CDR1 and CDR2: SGDLS, YYNGEE.

The chain links TRBV7-7 to TRBJ2-1; TRBD2 matches at 11 bases. Trimming removed 5 bases from V and 7 bases from J; junction bases left unmatched: 10. The CDR3 loop spans 16 amino acids. Germline V gene data show CDR1 as SSHAT and CDR2 as FNYEAQ (reference sequence). The CDR3 DNA is TGTGCCAGCAGCCGAGGGACTAGCGGTTTAGGGAATGAGCAGTTCTTC. The encoded protein is CASSRGTSGLGNEQFF.

DNA for the CDR3: TGTGCCAGCAGCGTGGAGATGGGTCCAGATACGCAGTATTTT. Translation: CASSVEMGPDTQYF. V gene TRBV9 combines with J gene TRBJ2-3; the D is unclear. V lost 2 bases and J lost 4, with 11 bases in between. Germline CDR1 is SGDLS and CDR2 is YYNGEE. The CDR3 contains 14 residues.

CDR3 loop: CASSQVVTGGSYEQYF. CDR3 coding DNA: TGTGCCAGCAGCCAAGTCGTAACAGGGGGCTCCTACGAGCAGTACTTC. The rearrangement joins TRBV4-2 to TRBJ2-7; 8 bases agree with TRBD1. The CDR3 runs to 16 residues. V shed 1 base, J shed 0 bases, and the junction held 5 bases outside the gene matches. CDR1 is LGHNA, CDR2 YNFKEQ, per germline.

The chain links TRBV4-1 to TRBJ2-2, with 10 bases identical to TRBD2. The germline V gene has CDR1 MGHRA and CDR2 YSYEKL. Germline trimming cut 1 base from V and 5 bases from J; bases unmatched to any gene: 10. The CDR3 is made up of 18 amino acids. CDR3 DNA: TGCGCCAGCAGCCAAGCCTCCGGACTAGCGGTTAAAACCGGGGAGCTGTTTTTT. Its protein is CASSQASGLAVKTGELFF.

The V and J genes are TRBV9 and TRBJ1-3; a possible D gene is TRBD1 (5 bases). Deletions cut 0 bases from V and 8 bases from J, with 15 bases between. Looked up from germline, CDR1 is SGDLS and CDR2 is YYNGEE. The CDR3 loop spans 15 amino acids. CDR3 DNA: TGTGCCAGCAGCGTAGCAGGCGGACATGGGTACACCATATATTTT. Translation: CASSVAGGHGYTIYF.

The V and J genes are TRBV25-1 and TRBJ1-4; the match to TRBD1 covers 12 bases. CDR3 size: 18 residues. Germline CDR1 MGHDK, CDR2 SYGVNS. The trim removed 1 base at V and 5 bases at J, leaving 8 bases unmatched. The CDR3 DNA sequence: TGTGCCAGCAGTGAATCGCGGGGACAGGGGGCCCTGAATGAAAAACTGTTTTTT. It is translated as CASSESRGQGALNEKLFF. The full variable domain, in which reference TRBV25-1 and TRBJ1-4 provide the parts outside the CDR3, is EADIYQTPRYLVIGTGKKITLECSQTMGHDKMYWYQQDPGMELHLIHYSYGVNSTEKGDLSSESTVSRIRTEHFPLTLESARPSHTSQYLCASSESRGQGALNEKLFFGSGTQLSVL.

The V gene is TRBV10-3, the J gene TRBJ1-1; D gene uncertain. CDR3 length equals 12 residues. Trimming removed 10 bases from V and 5 bases from J, with 14 bases in between. Germline V lookup: CDR1 ENHRY, CDR2 SYGVKD. CDR3 DNA sequence: TGTGCCAGCTCCCCGGGAGGGACTGAAGCTTTCTTT. Protein: CASSPGGTEAFF.

The V and J genes are TRBV5-1 and TRBJ2-7, with 12 bases identical to TRBD2. Germline trimming cut 6 bases from V and 4 bases from J; bases unmatched to any gene: 5. CDR3 size: 14 residues. CDR1 and CDR2 (germline): SGHRS, YFSETQ. CDR3 residues: CASTSTSGRYEQYF. DNA of the CDR3: TGCGCCAGCACCTCGACTAGCGGGAGATACGAGCAGTACTTC. Complete variable domain (other parts from reference TRBV5-1 and TRBJ2-7): KAGVTQTPRYLIKTRGQQVTLSCSPISGHRSVSWYQQTPGQGLQFLFEYFSETQRNKGNFPGRFSGRQFSNSRSEMNVSTLELGDSALYLCASTSTSGRYEQYFGPGTRLTVT.

This clone is a singleton in its sample. The chain combines TRBV30 with TRBJ2-5; 8 bases are a match to TRBD2. V dropped 0 bases and J dropped 13; count of bases not matched to a gene: 7. Germline-derived CDR1 and CDR2 are GTSNPN and SVGIG (reference sequence). The length of the CDR3 is 12 residues. This CDR3 reads CAWSVHRGGRYF. CDR3 in DNA: TGTGCCTGGAGTGTACACCGGGGGGGTCGGTACTTC.

On this clone itself: The junction departs from the called germline gene at one end, perhaps through a read error. The CDR3 protein is CASSHNRGSSSIMHF. The CDR3 nucleotides read TGTGCCAGCAGCCATAACCGGGGTAGCAGCTCTATCATGCACTTC. The chain is built from TRBV11-2 and TRBJ2-7; D is perhaps TRBD2 (5 bases). Germline V gene sequence: CDR1 SGHAT, CDR2 FQNNGV. The CDR3 sequence is 15 residues long.

Only a few counts were recorded for this clone. The chain has TRBV6-2 or TRBV6-3 and TRBJ2-6; D may be TRBD2 (6 bases). This CDR3 spans 18 amino acids. V was shortened by 5 bases and J by 0 bases, with 17 bases between the two germline ends. CDR1 is MNHEY and CDR2 is SVGEGT in the germline V gene. This CDR3 reads CASSPESGSYSGANVLTF. CDR3 in DNA: TGTGCCAGCAGTCCGGAGAGCGGGTCCTACTCTGGGGCCAACGTCCTGACTTTC.

This sequence joins TRBV6-2 or TRBV6-3 and TRBJ1-2; D remains ambiguous. The ends were cut back, 0 bases at V and 12 bases at J, with 14 bases in the middle. CDR1 is MNHEY, CDR2 SVGEGT, per germline. The CDR3 spans 13 residues. This CDR3 is CASSYSLGWSHTF. CDR3 DNA: TGTGCCAGCAGTTACTCGCTTGGATGGAGTCACACCTTC.

V usage is TRBV6-6 and J usage is TRBJ2-1, with TRBD2 matching over 15 bases. Germline lookup yields CDR1 MNHNY and CDR2 SVGAGI (reference sequence). CDR3 size: 23 residues. After removal of 6 bases from V and 2 bases from J, the junction contained 23 bases not matched to a gene. The DNA for the CDR3 is TGTGCCAGCAGCTTCGCCCCGGGACTAGCGGGAGGAAGAGTTTCGGGAGCCTACAATGAGCAGTTCTTC. Its protein is CASSFAPGLAGGRVSGAYNEQFF.

The J gene is TRBJ2-2, the V gene TRBV4-1, with D maybe TRBD1 (7 bases). Germline V gives CDR1 MGHRA, CDR2 YSYEKL. The CDR3 has 18 amino acids. With 4 bases removed from V and 6 bases from J, the gap between germline ends came to 24 bases. CDR3 nucleotides: TGCGCCAGCAGCCCCGAGGGTGGGGGGACAGCAAGGCCCGGGGAGCTGTTTTTT. Amino acids: CASSPEGGGTARPGELFF.

The CDR3 sequence is CASSLTGELFF. DNA of the CDR3: TGTGCCAGCAGCTTGACCGGGGAGCTGTTTTTT. The rearrangement uses TRBV13 and TRBJ2-2; D not resolved. CDR1 and CDR2 (germline): PRHDT, FYEKMQ (reference sequence). V shed 3 bases and J shed 5 bases, with 1 base lying between them. The CDR3 spans 11 residues.